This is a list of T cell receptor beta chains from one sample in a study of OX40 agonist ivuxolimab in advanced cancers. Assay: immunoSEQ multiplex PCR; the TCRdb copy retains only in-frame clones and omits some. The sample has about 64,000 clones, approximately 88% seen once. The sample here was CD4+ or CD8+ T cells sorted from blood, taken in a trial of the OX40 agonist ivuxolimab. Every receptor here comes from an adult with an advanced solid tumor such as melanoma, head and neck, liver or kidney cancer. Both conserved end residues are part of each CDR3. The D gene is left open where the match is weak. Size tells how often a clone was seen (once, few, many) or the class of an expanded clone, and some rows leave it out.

CDR3: CASSKLAGEQFF; V: TRBV5-1; D: TRBD2; size: once; length: 12
CDR3: CASTIQGRGSSGANVLTF; V: TRBV5-4; D: NA; size: NA; length: 18
CDR3: CASPGTDPRNFYQPQHF; V: TRBV19; D: TRBD1; size: NA; length: 17
CDR3: CASSPSFVGRVSEQFF; V: TRBV18; D: NA; size: NA; length: 16
CDR3: CAWSNRGEAFF; V: TRBV30; D: TRBD1; size: NA; length: 11
CDR3: CASSLNGQTYEQYF; V: TRBV27; D: NA; size: NA; length: 14
CDR3: CASSEERGLKQYF; V: TRBV6-1; D: NA; size: once; length: 13
CDR3: CASRRLEAFF; V: TRBV28; D: NA; size: NA; length: 10
CDR3: CASSVTLGLYTGELFF; V: TRBV4-1; D: NA; size: once; length: 16
CDR3: CASSLDRGPGNTEAFF; V: TRBV5-1; D: TRBD1; size: NA; length: 16
CDR3: CASSPYISGELFF; V: TRBV27; D: NA; size: NA; length: 13
CDR3: CASSDTLGRGTDTQYF; V: TRBV10-1; D: NA; size: few; length: 16
CDR3: CASNWAGEYQPQHF; V: TRBV2; D: NA; size: NA; length: 14
CDR3: CASSVVTGLSGNTIYF; V: TRBV4-1; D: NA; size: once; length: 16
CDR3: CASTPSGNEQFF; V: TRBV16; D: TRBD2; size: NA; length: 12
CDR3: CASRGRASSYEQYF; V: TRBV7-9; D: NA; size: NA; length: 14
CDR3: CASSFGDRGVEAFF; V: TRBV7-9; D: NA; size: NA; length: 14
CDR3: CASSLVGGTLSYNEQFF; V: TRBV28; D: NA; size: NA; length: 17
CDR3: CASRFDRGLGGYTF; V: TRBV28; D: TRBD1; size: NA; length: 14
CDR3: CASRLDTIPTDTQYF; V: TRBV5-1; D: NA; size: NA; length: 15
CDR3: CASSLTVNEQFF; V: TRBV18; D: NA; size: once; length: 12
CDR3: CASSIDSSVQETQYF; V: TRBV19; D: NA; size: NA; length: 15
CDR3: CASSNGRATVQYF; V: TRBV13; D: TRBD2; size: NA; length: 13
CDR3: CASSLALSTDTQYF; V: TRBV5-1; D: NA; size: NA; length: 14
CDR3: CARRQGAIGNYGYTF; V: TRBV2; D: TRBD1; size: NA; length: 15
CDR3: CAISEPGRGVGYEQYF; V: TRBV10-3; D: NA; size: NA; length: 16
CDR3: CASSLQKNTEAFF; V: TRBV7-3; D: NA; size: NA; length: 13
CDR3: CASAGQAGTEAFF; V: TRBV6-1; D: NA; size: once; length: 13
CDR3: CASSQGALAGAERGHTDTQYF; V: TRBV4-2; D: TRBD2; size: NA; length: 21
CDR3: CASSRQDRNTEAFF; V: TRBV6-1; D: NA; size: NA; length: 14
CDR3: CASSGTGITEAFF; V: TRBV13; D: NA; size: few; length: 13
CDR3: CASITGVGTGELFF; V: TRBV5-1; D: NA; size: NA; length: 14
CDR3: CASSQIQLAGATEQYF; V: TRBV5-4; D: TRBD2; size: NA; length: 16
CDR3: CATSREYIRQGTNEKLFF; V: TRBV15; D: NA; size: few; length: 18
CDR3: CASSSRSDRATGNTIYF; V: TRBV5-1; D: TRBD1; size: NA; length: 17
CDR3: CAWAVQETQYF; V: TRBV30; D: NA; size: NA; length: 11
CDR3: CASSRQGEGENEQFF; V: TRBV5-1; D: TRBD1; size: NA; length: 15
CDR3: CATSRDIPRGVELFF; V: TRBV15; D: NA; size: once; length: 15
CDR3: CASSQGTGTNEQFF; V: TRBV11-2; D: TRBD1; size: NA; length: 14
CDR3: CASSDGTAGLGNQPQHF; V: TRBV6-1; D: NA; size: NA; length: 17